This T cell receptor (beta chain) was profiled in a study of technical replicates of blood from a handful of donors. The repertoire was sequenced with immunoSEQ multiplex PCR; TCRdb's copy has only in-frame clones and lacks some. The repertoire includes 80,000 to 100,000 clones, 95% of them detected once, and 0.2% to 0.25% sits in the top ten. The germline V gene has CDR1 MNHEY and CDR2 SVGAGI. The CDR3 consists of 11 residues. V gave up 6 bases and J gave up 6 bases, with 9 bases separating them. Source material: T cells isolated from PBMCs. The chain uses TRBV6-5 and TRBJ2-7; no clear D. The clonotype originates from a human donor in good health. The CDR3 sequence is CASSHASEQYF. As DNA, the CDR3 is TGTGCCAGCAGCCACGCCAGCGAGCAGTACTTC.